This T cell receptor (beta chain) was profiled in a study of CD8 T cells in Susac syndrome. An amount of RNA that ranged from roughly 0.45 to 1 ug was reverse transcribed with random hexamers. The authors amplified TCR beta CDR3 across 54 Vbeta and 13 Jbeta using immunoSEQ multiplex PCR. One entry per CDR3 protein results from TCRdb running MiXCR on the immunoSEQ multiplex PCR reads. In the table there are roughly 110,000 distinct CDR3 sequences, 92% of which are singletons. General study findings and limits: TCR sequencing and HLA analysis covered a relatively small number of individuals.

The table lists this clonotype with a few counts. Its antigen remains unknown. Between the trimmed V and J ends, which lost 6 bases and 5 bases, there was a span of 19 bases. The CDR3 extends over 15 amino acids. Germline V gene data show CDR1 as MNHEY and CDR2 as SVGAGI. This TCR was recovered from a human donor in good health. The chain employs TRBV6-5 and TRBJ1-1; no firm D call. Sequenced sample: CD8+ T cells from PBMCs. In nucleotides, the CDR3 is TGTGCCAGCAGCTACATTATCGGGCTTAAGACTGAAGCTTTCTTT. Translation gives CASSYIIGLKTEAFF.